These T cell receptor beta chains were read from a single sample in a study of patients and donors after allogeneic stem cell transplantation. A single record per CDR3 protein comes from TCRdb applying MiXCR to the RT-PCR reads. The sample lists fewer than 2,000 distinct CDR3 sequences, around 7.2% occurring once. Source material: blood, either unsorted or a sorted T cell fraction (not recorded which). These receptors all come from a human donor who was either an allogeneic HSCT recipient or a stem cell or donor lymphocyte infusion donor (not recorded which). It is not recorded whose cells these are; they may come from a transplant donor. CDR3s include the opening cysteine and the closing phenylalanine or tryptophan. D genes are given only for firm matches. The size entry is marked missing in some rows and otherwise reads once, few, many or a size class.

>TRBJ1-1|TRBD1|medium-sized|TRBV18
TGTGCCAGCTCACGCACGGACAGGGACACTGAAGCTTTCTTT
CASSRTDRDTEAFF
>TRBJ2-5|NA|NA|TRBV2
TGTGCCAGCAGTGATCAACAGGGTTTTAGGGAGACCCAGTACTTC
CASSDQQGFRETQYF
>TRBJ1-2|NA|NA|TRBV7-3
TGTGCCAGCAGCTTAGACAACTATGGCTACACCTTC
CASSLDNYGYTF
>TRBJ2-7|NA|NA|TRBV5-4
TGTGCCAGCAGCTACGGACAGCCTTACGAGCAGTACTTC
CASSYGQPYEQYF
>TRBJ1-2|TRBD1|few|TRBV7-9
TGTGCCAGCAGCCCATCGGACAGGGAGACTGTGGGCTACACCTTC
CASSPSDRETVGYTF
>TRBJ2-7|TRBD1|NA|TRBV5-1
TGCGCCAGCAGCCGGGACAGGGCAAGAAACGAGCAGTACTTC
CASSRDRARNEQYF
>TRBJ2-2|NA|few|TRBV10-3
TGTGCCATCATGCGGGGGAACACCGGGGAGCTGTTTTTT
CAIMRGNTGELFF
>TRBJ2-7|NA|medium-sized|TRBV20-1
TGCAGTGCTAGAGATTCCGGGCTGGGTTACTCCTACGAGCAGTACTTC
CSARDSGLGYSYEQYF
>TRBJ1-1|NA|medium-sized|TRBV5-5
TGTGCCAGCAGCTTGGACGTGGCTAACACTGAAGCTTTCTTT
CASSLDVANTEAFF
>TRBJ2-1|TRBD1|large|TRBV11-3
TGTGCCAGCAGTCTGACAGGGGTCCAAAACAATGAGCAGTTCTTC
CASSLTGVQNNEQFF
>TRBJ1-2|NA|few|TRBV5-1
TGCGCCAGCAGCTTGGGGGGGACTAACTATGGCTACACCTTC
CASSLGGTNYGYTF
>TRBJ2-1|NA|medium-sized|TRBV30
TGTGCCTGGAGTGCGTGGGAAGGGTTGTACAATGAGCAGTTCTTC
CAWSAWEGLYNEQFF
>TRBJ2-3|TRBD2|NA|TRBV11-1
TGTGCCAGCAGCTCAGCCGGGACTAGCGGCGGCACAGATACGCAGTATTTT
CASSSAGTSGGTDTQYF
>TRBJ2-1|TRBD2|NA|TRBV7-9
TGTGCCAGCAGCTCCGGTCAGGGAGGGAGGAGCAATGAGCAGTTCTTC
CASSSGQGGRSNEQFF
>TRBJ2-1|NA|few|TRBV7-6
TGTGCCAGCAGCTTAGTTAACGGGGTAGCGTCAGGGCTCAATGAGCAGTTCTTC
CASSLVNGVASGLNEQFF
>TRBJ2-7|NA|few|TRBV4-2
TGTGCCAGCAGCCAAGCCGTACGGGACCGACCTAAGCAGTACTTC
CASSQAVRDRPKQYF
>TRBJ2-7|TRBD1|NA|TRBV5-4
TGTGCCAGCAGCCCAATTAGACAGGGGACCCACGAGCAGTACTTC
CASSPIRQGTHEQYF
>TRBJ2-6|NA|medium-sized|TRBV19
TGTGCCAGTATGGGTGACTCTGGGGCCAACGTCCTGACTTTC
CASMGDSGANVLTF
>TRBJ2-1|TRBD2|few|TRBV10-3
TGTGCCATCAGCGGCCGTGTTGCAGCGGGGACTTACAATGAGCAGTTCTTC
CAISGRVAAGTYNEQFF
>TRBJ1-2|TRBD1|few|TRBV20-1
TGCAGTGCTCAGGGGGCTAACTATGGCTACACCTTC
CSAQGANYGYTF
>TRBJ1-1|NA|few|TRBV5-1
TGCGCCAGCAGCTTGGGGGAGGCGACTGAAGCTTTCTTT
CASSLGEATEAFF
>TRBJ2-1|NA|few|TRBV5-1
TGCGCCAGCAGCTTTACGGATTACAATGAGCAGTTCTTC
CASSFTDYNEQFF
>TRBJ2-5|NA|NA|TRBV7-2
TGTGCCAGCAGCTTAACCGGGGGCCAAGAGACCCAGTACTTC
CASSLTGGQETQYF
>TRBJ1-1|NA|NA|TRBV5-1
TGCGCCAGCAGCCCAGAAGAGGCAATGAACACTGAAGCTTTCTTT
CASSPEEAMNTEAFF
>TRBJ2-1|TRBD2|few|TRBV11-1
TGTGCCAGCAGTAGGGTAGCGGGAGTGGCCTACAATGAGCAGTTCTTC
CASSRVAGVAYNEQFF
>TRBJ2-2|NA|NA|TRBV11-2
TGTGCCAGCAGCTCGACAGGTCGACGCAGGGCCGGGGAGCTGTTTTTT
CASSSTGRRRAGELFF
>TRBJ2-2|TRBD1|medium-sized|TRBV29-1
TGCAGCGTGGGCCGGGACAGGGAAACGGAGGAGCTGTTTTTT
CSVGRDRETEELFF
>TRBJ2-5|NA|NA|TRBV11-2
TGTGCCAGCAGCTTAGTCCAAGAGACCCAGTACTTC
CASSLVQETQYF
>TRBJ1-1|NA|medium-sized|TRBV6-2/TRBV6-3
TGTGCCAGCAGTTTGAGCGGGACGATGAACACTGAAGCTTTCTTT
CASSLSGTMNTEAFF
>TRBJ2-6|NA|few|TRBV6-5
TGTGCCAGCAGTTCCTTGTCTGGGGCCAACGTCCTGACTTTC
CASSSLSGANVLTF
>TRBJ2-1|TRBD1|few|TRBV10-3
TGTGCCGTCGAGGGGGACAGAACGGCCAATGAGCAGTTCTTC
CAVEGDRTANEQFF
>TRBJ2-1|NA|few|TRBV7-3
TGTGCCAGCAGCCCTGCCGGGGAGAGCTCCTACAATGAGCAGTTCTTC
CASSPAGESSYNEQFF
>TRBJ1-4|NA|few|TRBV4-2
TGTGCCAGCAGCCAAGATCAAGGACAGTCTAATGAAAAACTGTTTTTT
CASSQDQGQSNEKLFF
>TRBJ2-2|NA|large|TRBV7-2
TGTGCCAGCAGCTTTCAGTCCGGGGAGCTGTTTTTT
CASSFQSGELFF
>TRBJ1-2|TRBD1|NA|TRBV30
TGTGCCTGGAGTGCGGGGACAGCTTACTATGGCTACACCTTC
CAWSAGTAYYGYTF
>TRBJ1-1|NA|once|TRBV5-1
TGCGCCAGCAGCTTACTGGGGGCTGAAGCTTTCTTT
CASSLLGAEAFF
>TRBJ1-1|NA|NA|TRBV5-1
TGCGCCAGCAGCCAGACAGATAACACTGAAGCTTTCTTT
CASSQTDNTEAFF
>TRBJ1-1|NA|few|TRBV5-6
TGTGCCAGCAGCTTTTTTTGGGCTGAGAACACTGAAGCTTTCTTT
CASSFFWAENTEAFF
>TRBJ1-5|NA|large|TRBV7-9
TGTGCCAGCAGCTTAGTGGGGGAGCCCCAGCATTTT
CASSLVGEPQHF
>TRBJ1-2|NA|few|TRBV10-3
TGTGCCATTCCCGCGGGGGACTATGGCTACACCTTC
CAIPAGDYGYTF